This T cell receptor beta chain was documented in a study of human T cells and chemical hapten exposure. This clonotype was counted at least ten times. It was the library that attached unique molecular identifiers to individual cDNA molecules. Using its own MiXCR run on the RACE reads, TCRdb lists one record per CDR3 protein. The repertoire consists of roughly 140,000 distinct CDR3 sequences, with about 12% occurring once and the leading ten covering 1.4%. Noted time point: patch test 2, 6 weeks after DPC sensitization. The treatment here: therapeutic diphenylcyclopropenone sensitization with weekly scalp DPC. This sequence was found in a woman in her fifties or sixties with alopecia areata. Some clones in this sample may be carry-over from other donors' samples. The source material was whole blood, sampled in connection with sensitization to the hapten diphenylcyclopropenone (DPC).

The CDR3 sequence: CASSPGPLNEQFF. For the CDR3, the DNA is TGTGCCAGCAGCCCCGGCCCCCTCAATGAGCAGTTCTTC. The V and J genes are TRBV7-8 and TRBJ2-1; D call uncertain. The germline gives CDR1 SGHVS, CDR2 FQNEAQ. The V gene lost 5 bases and the J gene lost 6 bases, with 11 bases spanning the gap. The CDR3 sequence is 13 residues long.